This is a list of T cell receptor beta chains from one sample in a study of blood T cell repertoires in COVID-19. Profiling relied on immunoSEQ multiplex PCR, and the TCRdb table lists in-frame clones only, not all of them. Of over 400,000 clones in the sample, over 75% were seen once. The material sequenced was peripheral blood. The receptors derive from a human donor in a cohort sampled during active COVID-19. Each CDR3 is given with its conserved first and last residue. The order of the fields is D gene, J gene, V gene, CDR3 protein. A D gene is named only where the DNA matches it firmly.

d_gene: TRBD1
j_gene: TRBJ2-5
v_gene: TRBV3-1/TRBV3-2
CDR3aa: CASSQSAGGKTQYF

d_gene: TRBD2
j_gene: TRBJ2-1
v_gene: TRBV9
CDR3aa: CASSFSLAEGFNEQFF

d_gene: TRBD1
j_gene: TRBJ1-1
v_gene: TRBV14
CDR3aa: CASSTMGQWNTEAFF

d_gene: .
j_gene: TRBJ1-1
v_gene: TRBV27
CDR3aa: CASSYQGGSEAFF

d_gene: .
j_gene: TRBJ1-3
v_gene: TRBV6-5
CDR3aa: CASSHGDTIYF

d_gene: .
j_gene: TRBJ2-7
v_gene: TRBV3-1/TRBV3-2
CDR3aa: CASSQGLAGANYEQYF

d_gene: TRBD2
j_gene: TRBJ2-5
v_gene: TRBV7-3
CDR3aa: CASSSGLAGQETQYF

d_gene: .
j_gene: TRBJ2-5
v_gene: TRBV3-1/TRBV3-2
CDR3aa: CASSQELGVETQYF

d_gene: .
j_gene: TRBJ1-2
v_gene: TRBV6-4
CDR3aa: CASSDSIAGSYTF

d_gene: TRBD1
j_gene: TRBJ1-2
v_gene: TRBV5-4
CDR3aa: CASSLTGTGGGYTF

d_gene: TRBD1
j_gene: TRBJ1-4
v_gene: TRBV4-3
CDR3aa: CASSPQGQGNEKLFF

d_gene: .
j_gene: TRBJ1-1
v_gene: TRBV19
CDR3aa: CASGRLDRPNTEAFF

d_gene: TRBD2
j_gene: TRBJ2-2
v_gene: TRBV7-9
CDR3aa: CASSPPGSGSTGELFF

d_gene: .
j_gene: TRBJ1-5
v_gene: TRBV27
CDR3aa: CASRMTVAYSNQPQHF

d_gene: TRBD1
j_gene: TRBJ1-2
v_gene: TRBV5-3
CDR3aa: CARSPRGRNYGYTF

d_gene: .
j_gene: TRBJ1-2
v_gene: TRBV28
CDR3aa: CAIGGRGYMGYTF

d_gene: TRBD2
j_gene: TRBJ2-5
v_gene: TRBV18
CDR3aa: CASSPTGGLAGGRMETQYF

d_gene: .
j_gene: TRBJ2-3
v_gene: TRBV2
CDR3aa: CASSVPSGAGRSSGTDTQYF

d_gene: TRBD1
j_gene: TRBJ1-5
v_gene: TRBV6-6
CDR3aa: CASRIGTASNQPQHF

d_gene: .
j_gene: TRBJ1-1
v_gene: TRBV19
CDR3aa: CASYGENTEAFF

d_gene: TRBD2
j_gene: TRBJ2-7
v_gene: TRBV4-2
CDR3aa: CASSLLAGSSYEQYF

d_gene: TRBD2
j_gene: TRBJ2-7
v_gene: TRBV6-1
CDR3aa: CASSDSGRSPYEQYF

d_gene: TRBD1
j_gene: TRBJ2-7
v_gene: TRBV2
CDR3aa: CASSPGQGDYEQYF

d_gene: TRBD2
j_gene: TRBJ2-7
v_gene: TRBV29-1
CDR3aa: CSAERDNEQYF

d_gene: .
j_gene: TRBJ1-2
v_gene: TRBV7-8
CDR3aa: CASSLKAPEGYTF

d_gene: .
j_gene: TRBJ1-3
v_gene: TRBV18
CDR3aa: CASSPPTGDTTIYF

d_gene: TRBD2
j_gene: TRBJ2-3
v_gene: TRBV29-1
CDR3aa: CSVGAGGAQYF

d_gene: .
j_gene: TRBJ1-5
v_gene: TRBV16
CDR3aa: CASSQSRGPSYSNQPQHF

d_gene: .
j_gene: TRBJ2-3
v_gene: TRBV11-2
CDR3aa: CASRSLRGGTDTQYF

d_gene: .
j_gene: TRBJ2-3
v_gene: TRBV24-1
CDR3aa: CATSVGQGGPITDTQYF

d_gene: TRBD1
j_gene: TRBJ1-1
v_gene: TRBV10-3
CDR3aa: CAIRGQWNTEAFF

d_gene: TRBD2
j_gene: TRBJ2-5
v_gene: TRBV5-1
CDR3aa: CASSSGLGGETQYF

d_gene: TRBD1
j_gene: TRBJ2-7
v_gene: TRBV4-1
CDR3aa: CASSQELGQGYEQYF

d_gene: TRBD1
j_gene: TRBJ2-7
v_gene: TRBV18
CDR3aa: CASSTGQKVSYEQYF

d_gene: .
j_gene: TRBJ2-3
v_gene: TRBV5-1
CDR3aa: CASSPTETFRDTQYF

d_gene: TRBD2
j_gene: TRBJ2-1
v_gene: TRBV5-1
CDR3aa: CASSYGIAGRSSYNEQFF

d_gene: TRBD2
j_gene: TRBJ2-7
v_gene: TRBV18
CDR3aa: CASSLRTSGSYEQYF

d_gene: .
j_gene: TRBJ1-1
v_gene: TRBV19
CDR3aa: CASSNARALNTEAFF